This T cell receptor beta chain was recorded in a study of cytomegalovirus exposure and HLA in healthy donors. Study-wide results and caveats: In a later analysis, DRB1 alleles had the most associated TCRs; HLA-C alleles the fewest. When a later analysis compared HLA-associated TCR beta chains with equally common others, the HLA-associated chains turned out to be more clonally expanded and to have lower generation probabilities.

Looked up from germline, CDR1 is SGHKS and CDR2 is YYEKEE (reference sequence). The CDR3 contains 11 residues. Trimming removed 0 bases from V and 13 bases from J, with 11 bases in between. The PCR made use of 60 Vbeta and 13 Jbeta primers. Repertoires were generated with immunoSEQ multiplex PCR, while TCRdb's copy carries only in-frame clones and drops some. The table includes approximately 120,000 clones, about 81% detected once. This clone was detected a few times. Its antigen is currently unknown. The J gene is TRBJ2-7, the V gene TRBV5-5, with D perhaps TRBD1 (6 bases). This TCR was recovered from a woman in her thirties in good health and CMV-seronegative. The sample taken for sequencing was PBMCs. CDR3 nucleotides: TGTGCCAGCAGCTTGGGCAGGGGAACATACTTC. This codes for CASSLGRGTYF.